The T cell receptor (beta chain) under discussion was sequenced for a study of blood T cell repertoires in COVID-19. In the authors' workflow: Estimation of nucleated cell counts was performed using reference gene primer amplification. The protocol was immunoSEQ multiplex PCR, while the TCRdb copy is restricted to in-frame clones and leaves out a portion. V, J and clone size derive from that table, while D and trimming were established from the DNA sequence. Found here are 120,000 to 150,000 clones, roughly nine tenths of them singletons; the top ten hold around 1.5%. V gave up 5 bases and J gave up 4 bases, with 14 bases separating them. Per the germline V gene, CDR1 is SGHTA and CDR2 is FQGTGA. This CDR3 has 14 residues.

Sequenced material: peripheral blood. This chain joins TRBV7-3 and TRBJ1-1; tentatively, D is TRBD1 (5 bases). The receptor was isolated from a human donor in a cohort sampled during active COVID-19. This CDR3 is CASSTTGGVTEAFF. The CDR3 coding sequence is TGTGCCAGCAGCACCACGGGAGGGGTCACTGAAGCTTTCTTT.